Each of the 4 T cell receptor beta chains below was sequenced from the same sample in a study of T cells in Graves' hyperthyroidism and ophthalmopathy. RNA transcripts were the template for amplifying TCR beta CDR3 regions. A first-round RT-PCR of the TCR CDR3 used the HTBI primer set. From the multiplex PCR reads, TCRdb called clonotypes with MiXCR, one entry per CDR3 protein. Here the sample spans a few hundred thousand distinct CDR3 sequences, around 15% being singletons. The sequencing input was blood. Receptors were obtained from a woman in her 40s with Graves' ophthalmopathy.

This clonotype was detected only a few times. This chain connects TRBV3-1 to TRBJ1-1; 8 bases map to TRBD1. Unmatched junction bases numbered 8, after V lost 1 base and J lost 13 bases. The V gene's germline CDR1 is LGHDT and CDR2 YNNKEL (reference sequence). This CDR3 spans 13 amino acids. The CDR3 sequence is CASSQAWDRRIFF. CDR3 sequence (DNA): TGTGCCAGCAGCCAAGCTTGGGACAGGAGGATTTTCTTT.

There are many counts of this clonotype. The rearrangement links TRBV7-9 to TRBJ1-1; 11 bases match TRBD1. V lost 5 bases to trimming and J lost 9 bases; unmatched junction nucleotides: 11. The CDR3 extends over 15 amino acids. CDR1 is SEHNR, CDR2 FQNEAQ, per germline (reference sequence). In DNA form, the CDR3 reads TGTGCCAGCAGCCCCTGGGACAGGGGGAAGGATAAAGCTTTCTTT. Translation: CASSPWDRGKDKAFF.

This clonotype was counted ten times or more. This chain joins TRBV12-3 or TRBV12-4 and TRBJ2-1, with D unclear. The CDR3 length is 12 residues. Trimming left V 7 bases short and J 9 bases short, with 13 bases between. The chain's CDR3 is CASTLGWGEQFF. The CDR3 nucleotides read TGTGCCAGCACCTTGGGTTGGGGTGAGCAGTTCTTC.

Many counts were recorded for this clonotype. The rearrangement joins TRBV7-2 to TRBJ1-2; D is unresolved. Germline V CDR1 and CDR2: SGHTA, FQGNSA. Trimming stripped 3 bases from V and 8 bases from J, with 10 bases between. CDR3 length: 12 residues. CDR3 region: CASSFEFWGYTF. Here the CDR3 DNA reads TGTGCCAGCAGCTTTGAGTTCTGGGGCTACACCTTC.